This T cell receptor (beta chain) was documented in a study of tumor-infiltrating lymphocytes in localized non-small cell lung cancer. Germline V gives CDR1 SGHNT, CDR2 YYREEE (reference sequence). This CDR3 is 13 amino acids long. Concerning this clone: The junction departs from the called germline gene at one end, perhaps through a read error.

Using immunoSEQ multiplex PCR, the repertoire was profiled, and TCRdb retains in-frame clones only, with some absent. The sample includes tens of thousands of clones, nearly 70% of them seen just once. The V gene is TRBV5-4, the J gene TRBJ2-1; 11 bases match TRBD2. The origin of this receptor is a human donor with non-small cell lung cancer. Material: lung tumor tissue. This CDR3 is CKTGASGRNEQFF. The CDR3 nucleotides read TGCAAGACGGGGGCTAGCGGGAGGAATGAGCAGTTCTTC. Full variable domain (missing parts from reference TRBV5-4 and TRBJ2-1): ETGVTQSPTHLIKTRGQQVTLRCSSQSGHNTVSWYQQALGQGPQFIFQYYREEENGRGNFPPRFSGLQFPNYSSELNVNALELDDSALYLCKTGASGRNEQFFGPGTRLTVL.